A selection of T cell receptor beta chains follows, all from one sample in a study of shared T cell receptors in the human thymus. Data came from immunoSEQ multiplex PCR; TCRdb stores just in-frame clones and leaves some out. The sample shows just under 550,000 clones, 70% to 80% of them seen only once. These same records also appear under a second study, on human thymus T cells.

The sample comprised thymocytes. The receptors were sampled from a boy younger than two with a congenital heart defect. The CDR3 runs from the conserved cysteine through the conserved F or W. D genes are given only for firm matches. Some rows have no size entry. The others give once, few or many, or a class for an expanded clone.

v_call: TRBV18; clone_size: -; d_call: TRBD2; j_call: TRBJ2-1; cdr3_nt: TGTGCCAGCTCGTCTAAGCGGGAGGGGAACAATGAGCAGTTCTTC; cdr3_aa: CASSSKREGNNEQFF
v_call: TRBV27; clone_size: -; d_call: -; j_call: TRBJ2-3; cdr3_nt: TGTGCCAGCAGTTTACCTCCCGCAGGGGGGCCCACAGATACGCAGTATTTT; cdr3_aa: CASSLPPAGGPTDTQYF
v_call: TRBV7-2; clone_size: -; d_call: -; j_call: TRBJ2-7; cdr3_nt: TGTGCCAGCAGCTTAGCTGGCGACAATCCCTACGAGCAGTACTTC; cdr3_aa: CASSLAGDNPYEQYF
v_call: TRBV6-1; clone_size: -; d_call: TRBD2; j_call: TRBJ2-1; cdr3_nt: TGTGCCAGCAGTGAAGATAAACTAGCGGGACCAATTAGGGATGAGCAGTTCTTC; cdr3_aa: CASSEDKLAGPIRDEQFF
v_call: TRBV7-9; clone_size: -; d_call: -; j_call: TRBJ2-7; cdr3_nt: TGTGCCAGCAGCACCGGTGGCAGCGAAGACTTATACGAGCAGTACTTC; cdr3_aa: CASSTGGSEDLYEQYF
v_call: TRBV6-1; clone_size: -; d_call: TRBD2; j_call: TRBJ2-5; cdr3_nt: TGTGCCAGTGACCCAGGGAGGGCCGGTCAGACCCAGTACTTC; cdr3_aa: CASDPGRAGQTQYF
v_call: TRBV4-3; clone_size: -; d_call: TRBD2; j_call: TRBJ2-2; cdr3_nt: TGCGCCAGCAGCCATCTACCGGGACTAGCGGGAGGCCCGAGCACCGGGGAGCTGTTTTTT; cdr3_aa: CASSHLPGLAGGPSTGELFF
v_call: TRBV5-1; clone_size: -; d_call: -; j_call: TRBJ2-4; cdr3_nt: TGCGCCAGCAGCTTACAGGGACGACTAGCCAAAAACATTCAGTACTTC; cdr3_aa: CASSLQGRLAKNIQYF
v_call: TRBV21-1; clone_size: -; d_call: -; j_call: TRBJ2-1; cdr3_nt: TGTGCCAGCAGCAATTGGGCTAGCGGACGGGCCTACAATGAGCAGTTCTTC; cdr3_aa: CASSNWASGRAYNEQFF
v_call: TRBV6-5; clone_size: -; d_call: -; j_call: TRBJ2-7; cdr3_nt: TGTGCCAGGGTCGCGGGGGCAAACGAGCAGTACTTC; cdr3_aa: CARVAGANEQYF
v_call: TRBV7-3; clone_size: -; d_call: TRBD2; j_call: TRBJ2-1; cdr3_nt: TGTGCCAGCAGCGTCATAGCGGGGAGCTCCTACAATGAGCAGTTCTTC; cdr3_aa: CASSVIAGSSYNEQFF
v_call: TRBV4-2; clone_size: -; d_call: TRBD1; j_call: TRBJ2-7; cdr3_nt: TGTGCCAGCAGCCAGGGACAGACAACCTACGAGCAGTACTTC; cdr3_aa: CASSQGQTTYEQYF
v_call: TRBV27; clone_size: -; d_call: TRBD2; j_call: TRBJ2-5; cdr3_nt: TGTGCCAGCAGTTGCAGACAGGAGCGAGCGGGAGTGGTCGAGGGGACCCAGTACTTC; cdr3_aa: CASSCRQERAGVVEGTQYF
v_call: TRBV27; clone_size: -; d_call: -; j_call: TRBJ1-2; cdr3_nt: TGTGCCAGCAGTTTATCGAGGCGGGGCTATGGCTACACCTTC; cdr3_aa: CASSLSRRGYGYTF
v_call: TRBV4-3; clone_size: -; d_call: -; j_call: TRBJ2-7; cdr3_nt: TGCGCCAGCAGCCAAGATCGACGGGGGTTGGCCTACGAGCAGTACTTC; cdr3_aa: CASSQDRRGLAYEQYF
v_call: TRBV5-1; clone_size: -; d_call: TRBD2; j_call: TRBJ2-5; cdr3_nt: TGCGCCAGCAGCTACCGACTAGCGGGAGGGCCTGAGACCCAGTACTTC; cdr3_aa: CASSYRLAGGPETQYF
v_call: TRBV7-6; clone_size: few; d_call: TRBD2; j_call: TRBJ2-2; cdr3_nt: TGTGCCAGCAGCTTAGGGACTAGCGGGAGGGTAGCCGGGGAGCTGTTTTTT; cdr3_aa: CASSLGTSGRVAGELFF
v_call: TRBV25-1; clone_size: -; d_call: -; j_call: TRBJ1-2; cdr3_nt: TGTGCCAGCAGTGCGACGGGTGGCTACACCTTC; cdr3_aa: CASSATGGYTF
v_call: TRBV28; clone_size: -; d_call: -; j_call: TRBJ2-7; cdr3_nt: TGTGCCAGCAGTTTCGGGGTGAAAGTTCCCTCCTACGAGCAGTACTTC; cdr3_aa: CASSFGVKVPSYEQYF